This TCR beta chain was recovered during a study of technical replicates of blood from a few donors. Libraries were prepared by immunoSEQ multiplex PCR; TCRdb keeps only in-frame clonotypes and omits some of them. The sample shows 55,000 to 75,000 clones, around 92% of them seen only once. The sample taken for sequencing was PBMCs. The receptor's source is a human donor in good health. Some clones in this sample may be carry-over from other donors' samples.

This chain's CDR3 is CAISETRDYDTQYF. CDR3 DNA sequence: TGTGCCATCAGTGAGACCCGGGACTACGATACGCAGTATTTT. The chain combines TRBV10-3 with TRBJ2-3, with 7 nucleotides matching TRBD2. Germline V gene sequence: CDR1 ENHRY, CDR2 SYGVKD. CDR3 length: 14 amino acids. The junction had 5 bases not matched to a gene; V was cut back by 2 bases and J by 6 bases.